This T cell receptor beta chain is from a study of blood T cells in healthy people across ages. This CDR3 is 14 amino acids long. CDR1 and CDR2 from the germline V gene are DFQATT and SNEGSKA (reference sequence). Trimming shortened V by 3 bases and J by 2 bases, and 13 bases separated the two germline ends. Through a sample-barcoded 5' primer and a J-beta primer mix, a second PCR was run for 7 to 11 cycles. TCRdb itself ran the 5' RACE reads through MiXCR, one entry per CDR3 protein. The table shows 1,800,000 or so distinct CDR3 sequences, with about two fifths occurring only once. The TCR was taken from a human donor in good health. V is TRBV20-1 and J is TRBJ1-2, with a possible D match to TRBD1 (5 bases). Sequencing input: blood. In DNA, the CDR3 is TGCAGTGCTAGGGGGCGAGGCCTCAACTATGGCTACACCTTC. It translates to CSARGRGLNYGYTF.